This is a list of T cell receptor beta chains from one sample in a study of blood T cells in healthy people across ages. TCRdb re-derived calls from the 5' RACE reads in MiXCR, one entry per CDR3 protein. The sample consists of 650,000 to 700,000 distinct CDR3 sequences, roughly half of them appearing once. The sample taken for sequencing was blood. These receptors all stem from an elderly woman in good health. Each CDR3 is given with its conserved first and last residue. The order of the fields is D gene, clone size, V gene, J gene, CDR3 protein, CDR3 DNA. A D gene is named only where the DNA matches it firmly. A row's size may be missing; if present it is once, few, many or a size class.

d_gene: TRBD2; abundance: .; v_gene: TRBV28; j_gene: TRBJ2-1; CDR3aa: CASRPRRGETYNEQFF; CDR3nt: TGTGCCAGCAGGCCCAGACGGGGGGAAACCTACAATGAGCAGTTCTTC
d_gene: .; abundance: few; v_gene: TRBV28; j_gene: TRBJ2-4; CDR3aa: CASSLSEGQNIQYF; CDR3nt: TGTGCCAGCAGTTTATCGGAGGGGCAAAACATTCAGTACTTC
d_gene: .; abundance: .; v_gene: TRBV12-3/TRBV12-4; j_gene: TRBJ2-7; CDR3aa: CASRPQGYYEQYF; CDR3nt: TGTGCCAGCAGGCCTCAGGGGTACTACGAGCAGTACTTC
d_gene: TRBD2; abundance: many; v_gene: TRBV3-1; j_gene: TRBJ2-7; CDR3aa: CASSQEGTSGRTEQYF; CDR3nt: TGTGCCAGCAGCCAAGAGGGGACTAGCGGGAGAACTGAGCAGTACTTC
d_gene: TRBD1; abundance: many; v_gene: TRBV29-1; j_gene: TRBJ2-3; CDR3aa: CSGGLGTGRTDTQYF; CDR3nt: TGCAGCGGGGGCCTCGGGACAGGGCGCACAGATACGCAGTATTTT
d_gene: .; abundance: .; v_gene: TRBV9; j_gene: TRBJ1-3; CDR3aa: CASSVALGGSNTIYF; CDR3nt: TGTGCCAGTAGCGTAGCTCTAGGAGGGTCCAACACCATATATTTT
d_gene: .; abundance: few; v_gene: TRBV6-1; j_gene: TRBJ1-6; CDR3aa: CASSAQGLTSPLHF; CDR3nt: TGTGCCAGCAGTGCTCAGGGATTGACTTCACCCCTCCACTTT
d_gene: TRBD1; abundance: .; v_gene: TRBV12-3/TRBV12-4; j_gene: TRBJ1-2; CDR3aa: CASSPGQGMGGYTF; CDR3nt: TGTGCCAGCAGTCCCGGACAGGGAATGGGAGGCTACACCTTC
d_gene: .; abundance: many; v_gene: TRBV7-2; j_gene: TRBJ1-6; CDR3aa: CASSLDRTSPLHF; CDR3nt: TGTGCCAGCAGCTTGGACCGGACGTCACCCCTCCACTTT
d_gene: .; abundance: many; v_gene: TRBV4-1; j_gene: TRBJ2-7; CDR3aa: CASSQDTYSYEQYF; CDR3nt: TGCGCCAGCAGCCAAGACACGTACTCCTACGAGCAGTACTTC
d_gene: .; abundance: .; v_gene: TRBV10-3; j_gene: TRBJ2-1; CDR3aa: CAISESLGKREQFF; CDR3nt: TGTGCCATCAGTGAGTCTTTAGGGAAGCGTGAGCAGTTCTTC
d_gene: .; abundance: .; v_gene: TRBV5-1; j_gene: TRBJ2-1; CDR3aa: CASSASRGSYNEQFF; CDR3nt: TGCGCCAGCAGCGCCTCCCGGGGGTCCTACAATGAGCAGTTCTTC
d_gene: .; abundance: .; v_gene: TRBV12-3/TRBV12-4; j_gene: TRBJ2-7; CDR3aa: CASREGGSSYEQYF; CDR3nt: TGTGCCAGCAGGGAGGGGGGAAGCTCCTACGAGCAGTACTTC
d_gene: TRBD2; abundance: many; v_gene: TRBV27; j_gene: TRBJ2-3; CDR3aa: CASSLLSGANTDTQYF; CDR3nt: TGTGCCAGCAGTTTATTAAGCGGGGCGAACACAGATACGCAGTATTTT
d_gene: .; abundance: .; v_gene: TRBV28; j_gene: TRBJ2-1; CDR3aa: CASSKRVTYNEQFF; CDR3nt: TGTGCCAGCAGCAAGCGCGTAACCTACAATGAGCAGTTCTTC
d_gene: .; abundance: .; v_gene: TRBV12-3/TRBV12-4; j_gene: TRBJ1-6; CDR3aa: CASGTRPSPLHF; CDR3nt: TGTGCCAGCGGTACCCGACCGTCACCCCTCCACTTT
d_gene: TRBD1; abundance: .; v_gene: TRBV20-1; j_gene: TRBJ2-1; CDR3aa: CSARDLAMGQAVYEQFF; CDR3nt: TGCAGTGCTAGAGATCTGGCGATGGGACAGGCTGTCTATGAGCAGTTCTTC
d_gene: .; abundance: many; v_gene: TRBV28; j_gene: TRBJ2-7; CDR3aa: CASTTTRVFYEQYF; CDR3nt: TGTGCCAGCACCACGACCCGGGTATTCTACGAGCAGTACTTC
d_gene: .; abundance: .; v_gene: TRBV7-9; j_gene: TRBJ1-1; CDR3aa: CASSLGRWVNTEAFF; CDR3nt: TGTGCCAGCAGCTTAGGCCGGTGGGTCAACACTGAAGCTTTCTTT
d_gene: .; abundance: .; v_gene: TRBV27; j_gene: TRBJ1-1; CDR3aa: CASSLWTRATEAFF; CDR3nt: TGTGCCAGCAGTTTATGGACCCGGGCGACTGAAGCTTTCTTT
d_gene: .; abundance: many; v_gene: TRBV12-3/TRBV12-4; j_gene: TRBJ1-2; CDR3aa: CASSFGEYGYTF; CDR3nt: TGTGCCAGCAGTTTCGGGGAGTATGGCTACACCTTC
d_gene: .; abundance: many; v_gene: TRBV11-2; j_gene: TRBJ2-1; CDR3aa: CASTLWLTDNEQFF; CDR3nt: TGTGCCAGCACCTTATGGCTAACAGACAATGAGCAGTTCTTC
d_gene: .; abundance: few; v_gene: TRBV12-3/TRBV12-4; j_gene: TRBJ2-7; CDR3aa: CASSPSTSRPYNEQYF; CDR3nt: TGTGCCAGCAGTCCCTCGACTTCCCGCCCCTACAATGAGCAGTACTTC
d_gene: TRBD1; abundance: many; v_gene: TRBV12-3/TRBV12-4; j_gene: TRBJ2-5; CDR3aa: CASSPRTGFKGTQYF; CDR3nt: TGTGCCAGCAGTCCCCGGACAGGGTTTAAAGGAACCCAGTACTTC
d_gene: .; abundance: .; v_gene: TRBV29-1; j_gene: TRBJ2-6; CDR3aa: CSVEPQGGSGANVLTF; CDR3nt: TGCAGCGTTGAACCCCAGGGGGGGTCTGGGGCCAACGTCCTGACTTTC